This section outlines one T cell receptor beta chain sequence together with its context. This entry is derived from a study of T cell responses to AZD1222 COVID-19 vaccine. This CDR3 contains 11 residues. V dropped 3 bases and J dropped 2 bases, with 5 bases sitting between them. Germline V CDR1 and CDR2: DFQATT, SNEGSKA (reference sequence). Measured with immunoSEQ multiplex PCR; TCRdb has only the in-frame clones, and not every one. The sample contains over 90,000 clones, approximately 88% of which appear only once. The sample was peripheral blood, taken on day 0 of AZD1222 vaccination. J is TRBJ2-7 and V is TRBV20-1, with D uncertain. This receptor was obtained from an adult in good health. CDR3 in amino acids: CSASSTYEQYF. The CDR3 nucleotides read TGCAGTGCTAGCAGCACCTACGAGCAGTACTTC.